This TCR beta chain was obtained from a study of control samples from healthy donors and cancer patients. Profiling relied on immunoSEQ multiplex PCR, and the TCRdb table lists in-frame clones only, not all of them. The repertoire includes 120,000 or so clones, roughly 87% of them detected once, and 1.5% to 2% sits in the top ten. Trimming took 6 bases from V and 8 from J; bases not matched to a gene: 8. Per germline, CDR1 LNHDA and CDR2 SQIVND (reference sequence). This CDR3 region has 13 residues. The TCR sequence derives from a man younger than 35 in good health. Specimen: blood. The chain is built from TRBV19 and TRBJ1-2, with 8 bases identical to TRBD1. The CDR3 DNA reads as TGTGCCAGTAGGGGACAGGAGCCCAGCGGCTACACCTTC. Amino acid sequence: CASRGQEPSGYTF.